Below, 10 T cell receptor beta chains from the same sample are listed, as sequenced in a study of vaccination and CD4 T cells after COVID-19. Each CDR3 protein is one row after TCRdb ran MiXCR on the PCR reads. The sample yields 20,000 to 25,000 distinct CDR3 sequences, approximately 51% seen once. The material was CD4+ T cells from blood, obtained before SARS-CoV-2 vaccination. The receptor source for this set is a human donor who had recovered from COVID-19.

The chain combines TRBV6-1 with TRBJ2-1; TRBD2 agrees at 8 bases. The V and J ends lost 6 bases and 3 bases, in that order; junction bases with no gene match: 7. Germline CDR1 and CDR2: MNHNS and SASEGT. This CDR3 contains 15 residues. Here the CDR3 DNA reads TGTGCCAGCAGCCCGGGGGGGTCGGGCTACAATGAGCAGTTCTTC. Amino acids: CASSPGGSGYNEQFF.

The chain links TRBV27 to TRBJ2-2; the D gene could be TRBD1 or TRBD2 (5 bases each). Germline-derived CDR1 and CDR2 are MNHEY and SMNVEV (reference sequence). V was pared by 2 bases and J by 9 bases, with 10 bases between. The CDR3 spans 13 residues. Here the CDR3 DNA reads TGTGCCAGCAGTTTAATGGGGGTCAGGGAGCTGTTTTTT. This sequence encodes CASSLMGVRELFF.

This clonotype was counted between two and nine times. This rearrangement joins TRBV6-1 to TRBJ1-6; D is possibly TRBD1 (5 bases). Germline assignment: CDR1 MNHNS and CDR2 SASEGT. The V gene lost 7 bases and the J gene lost 7 bases, with 14 bases spanning the gap. The CDR3 covers 14 residues. The CDR3 region has the DNA TGTGCCAGCAAGGTTGAGGGGCAAAATTCACCCCTCCACTTT. It codes for CASKVEGQNSPLHF.

This clonotype has more than one count but fewer than ten. The chain is built from TRBV6-1 and TRBJ2-3, with 8 positions matching TRBD2. CDR1 is MNHNS, CDR2 SASEGT, per germline. This CDR3 contains 14 residues. V gave up 8 bases and J gave up 7 bases; unmatched junction bases: 11. The DNA of the CDR3 is TGTGCCAGCGCGGCGGGAGGTGAAAAGCATACGCAGTATTTT. This sequence encodes CASAAGGEKHTQYF.

J is TRBJ1-4 and V is TRBV20-1; 8 positions agree with TRBD1. Per the germline V gene, CDR1 is DFQATT and CDR2 is SNEGSKA (reference sequence). This CDR3 comprises 14 residues. V shed 4 bases, J shed 3 bases, and the junction held 4 bases outside the gene matches. CDR3 DNA: TGCAGTGCTAAGTACAGGGGGTCTAATGAAAAACTGTTTTTT. Amino acids: CSAKYRGSNEKLFF.

V is TRBV20-1 and J is TRBJ2-1, with D tentatively TRBD1 (6 bases). The CDR3 is 15 amino acids. Germline V gives CDR1 DFQATT, CDR2 SNEGSKA (reference sequence). Trimming left V 2 bases short and J 4 bases short, with 15 bases between. Here the CDR3 reads CSARPRDIGYNEQFF. The CDR3 DNA reads TGCAGTGCTAGACCCCGGGACATCGGGTACAATGAGCAGTTCTTC.

The chain uses TRBV20-1 and TRBJ2-3; no firm D call. This CDR3 is 13 amino acids long. Germline V gene data show CDR1 as DFQATT and CDR2 as SNEGSKA (reference sequence). Trimming took off 2 bases at V and 4 bases at J, with 10 bases between the two ends. This CDR3 reads CSARWPGADTQYF. CDR3 bases: TGCAGTGCTAGATGGCCGGGCGCAGATACGCAGTATTTT.

The chain is built from TRBV28 and TRBJ1-5; D gene ambiguous. Germline CDR1 MDHEN, CDR2 SYDVKM. CDR3 length: 12 amino acids. V was pared by 6 bases and J by 4 bases, with 7 bases between. CDR3 nucleotides: TGTGCCAGCAGGGTCGGGAATCAGCCCCAGCATTTT. Encoded protein: CASRVGNQPQHF.

Comment on this clonotype: At one boundary the junction diverges from the germline segment, which might be a read error. The rearrangement links TRBV27 to TRBJ2-5; D is ambiguous. The CDR3 is 12 residues long. CDR1 is MNHEY and CDR2 is SMNVEV in the germline V gene (reference sequence). CDR3 residues: CASSLLQETQYF. In DNA form, the CDR3 reads TGTGCTAGCAGTCTCCTTCAAGAGACCCAGTACTTC.

This chain connects TRBV10-3 to TRBJ2-2; TRBD2 agrees at 7 bases. The CDR3 loop spans 16 amino acids. Germline CDR1 and CDR2: ENHRY and SYGVKD. The V gene end was trimmed by 4 bases and the J gene end by 6 bases; junction bases not matched to a gene: 11. CDR3 bases: TGTGCCATCAGTGCCCTCCCGGGGCGGGAGTCCGGGGAGCTGTTTTTT. It codes for CAISALPGRESGELFF.